The clone carrying this T cell receptor beta chain was seen a handful of times. Its antigen is currently unknown. The sample originates from a study of cytomegalovirus exposure and HLA in healthy donors. At the level of the study: Earlier, some 170 million T cells were analyzed, and 95 million to 140 million unique TCR beta sequences were found among them. Study-level results: It is likely that the observed cluster of highly shared sequence variants was a sequencing artifact.

Healthy people donating bone marrow made up the donors. PCR was performed using 60 Vbeta and 13 Jbeta primers. The authors' processing: In a later analysis, of 80 million to 90 million unique beta chains, roughly 10 million appeared in at least two donors. Assay used: immunoSEQ multiplex PCR; TCRdb lists only in-frame clones, some missing. That table is the source of V, J and clone size, and D and trimming were worked out from the DNA. The repertoire holds 95,000 to 150,000 clones, with 15% to 19% as singletons. V dropped 3 bases and J dropped 0 bases, with 8 bases sitting between them. CDR3 length: 14 residues. Germline lookup yields CDR1 MNHNS and CDR2 SASEGT.

The gene calls are TRBV6-1 and TRBJ1-1, with D unclear. The clonotype was recovered from a woman aged 18-29 years in good health and CMV-seronegative. The sequencing sample was made of PBMCs. CDR3 DNA: TGTGCCAGCAGTGACTACCCATTGAACACTGAAGCTTTCTTT. Translation: CASSDYPLNTEAFF.